The 9 T cell receptor beta chains below were found in one sample sequenced in a study of blood T cell repertoires in COVID-19. Clones were sequenced by immunoSEQ multiplex PCR, and TCRdb holds only the in-frame ones, with some missing. The repertoire consists of about 240,000 clones, with roughly nine tenths occurring once and the leading ten covering approximately 6.2%. Material for sequencing was peripheral blood. Every receptor here comes from a man between 60 and 75 years old with acute or convalescent COVID-19.

The chain recombines TRBV6-5 with TRBJ2-7, with a weak D call TRBD1 (6 bases). Germline V gives CDR1 MNHEY, CDR2 SVGAGI. The CDR3 contains 14 residues. The germline V and J ends were trimmed by 6 bases and 7 bases, with 19 bases remaining between them. For the CDR3, the DNA is TGTGCCAGCAGCCGGGACATGTCTTCTCGGGAGCAGTACTTC. Translating it yields CASSRDMSSREQYF.

The genes are TRBV29-1 and TRBJ1-1, with unresolved D. The germline CDR1 and CDR2 sequences are SQVTM and ANQGSEA. The CDR3 length is 12 residues. V was shortened by 3 bases and J by 4 bases, with 9 bases between the two germline ends. The CDR3 DNA follows: TGCAGCGTTGACCCCTCCCGCACTGAAGCTTTCTTT. It is translated as CSVDPSRTEAFF.

The V gene is TRBV27, the J gene TRBJ1-1; the D gene is possibly TRBD1 (5 bases). CDR3 size: 15 residues. Trimming shortened V by 1 base and J by 4 bases, and 13 bases separated the two germline ends. Germline assignment: CDR1 MNHEY and CDR2 SMNVEV (reference sequence). The CDR3: CASSLYPPQGTEAFF. The CDR3 DNA follows: TGTGCCAGCAGTTTATACCCTCCCCAGGGCACTGAAGCTTTCTTT.

J is TRBJ2-1 and V is TRBV29-1, with 14 nucleotides matching TRBD2. The CDR3 runs 14 residues. After removal of 7 bases from V and 7 bases from J, the junction contained 6 bases not matched to a gene. CDR1 is SQVTM and CDR2 is ANQGSEA in the germline V gene. The CDR3 loop reads CSGLAGGPGNEQFF. The CDR3 DNA follows: TGCAGCGGACTAGCGGGAGGGCCCGGGAATGAGCAGTTCTTC.

This clone was detected only once. The chain carries TRBV5-1 and TRBJ1-5; D is unresolved. The CDR3 totals 14 residues. The ends were cut back, 0 bases at V and 4 bases at J, with 8 bases in the middle. Germline assignment: CDR1 SGHRS and CDR2 YFSETQ. CDR3 nucleotides: TGCGCCAGCAGCTTGGACCAGACTAATCAGCCCCAGCATTTT. This encodes CASSLDQTNQPQHF.

The chain has TRBV19 and TRBJ1-5, with D unclear. The CDR3 contains 12 residues. The germline V gene has CDR1 LNHDA and CDR2 SQIVND (reference sequence). Deletions cut 3 bases from V and 5 bases from J, with 5 bases between. CDR3 bases: TGTGCCAGTAGTATGAGGGATCAGCCCCAGCATTTT. This translates into CASSMRDQPQHF.

The chain is built from TRBV19 and TRBJ1-4, with TRBD1 matching over 10 bases. The J segment lost 6 bases and the V segment lost 3 bases, leaving 4 bases of the junction unmatched. The CDR3 runs to 15 residues. Germline V gene data show CDR1 as LNHDA and CDR2 as SQIVND (reference sequence). CDR3 protein: CASSIGTGADEKLFF. CDR3 nucleotide sequence: TGTGCCAGTAGTATCGGGACAGGGGCTGATGAAAAACTGTTTTTT.

The chain uses TRBV4-2 and TRBJ2-1, with 9 bases lining up with TRBD2. The V gene end was trimmed by 2 bases and the J gene end by 5 bases; junction bases not matched to a gene: 4. The CDR3 runs to 15 residues. CDR1 and CDR2 (germline): LGHNA, YNFKEQ. The CDR3 loop is CASSQSASGDNEQFF. CDR3 coding DNA: TGTGCCAGCAGCCAATCGGCTAGCGGGGACAATGAGCAGTTCTTC.

This clone was seen only a few times. V is TRBV28 and J is TRBJ1-5; D not certain. This CDR3 spans 16 amino acids. V was shortened by 5 bases and J by 0 bases, with 14 bases between the two germline ends. From germline, CDR1 is MDHEN and CDR2 SYDVKM. CDR3 region: CASSESRDYSNQPQHF. In DNA form, the CDR3 reads TGTGCCAGCAGTGAATCCCGGGATTATAGCAATCAGCCCCAGCATTTT. The full variable domain, rest sourced from reference TRBV28 and TRBJ1-5, is DVKVTQSSRYLVKRTGEKVFLECVQDMDHENMFWYRQDPGLGLRLIYFSYDVKMKEKGDIPEGYSVSREKKERFSLILESASTNQTSMYLCASSESRDYSNQPQHFGDGTRLSIL.